This T cell receptor (beta chain) is from a study of shared clonotypes between healthy human individuals. In germline, CDR1 is GTSNPN, CDR2 SVGIG (reference sequence). Trimming cost V 2 bases and J 5 bases, with 10 bases left between them. The length of the CDR3 is 12 residues. Assay: immunoSEQ multiplex PCR; the TCRdb copy retains only in-frame clones and omits some. The sample includes more than 2,000,000 clones, approximately 93% seen only once; the top ten take under 0.45%. V usage is TRBV30 and J usage is TRBJ2-7, with D perhaps TRBD1 (6 bases). Sample: naive CD4+ T cells from PBMCs. As to subset: CD45RA+ positively selected. The TCR originated in a man aged 18-30 years in good health. Some clones in this sample may be carry-over from other donors' samples. The CDR3 here is CAWSHKGDEQYF. The CDR3 DNA reads TGTGCCTGGAGTCATAAGGGGGACGAGCAGTACTTC.